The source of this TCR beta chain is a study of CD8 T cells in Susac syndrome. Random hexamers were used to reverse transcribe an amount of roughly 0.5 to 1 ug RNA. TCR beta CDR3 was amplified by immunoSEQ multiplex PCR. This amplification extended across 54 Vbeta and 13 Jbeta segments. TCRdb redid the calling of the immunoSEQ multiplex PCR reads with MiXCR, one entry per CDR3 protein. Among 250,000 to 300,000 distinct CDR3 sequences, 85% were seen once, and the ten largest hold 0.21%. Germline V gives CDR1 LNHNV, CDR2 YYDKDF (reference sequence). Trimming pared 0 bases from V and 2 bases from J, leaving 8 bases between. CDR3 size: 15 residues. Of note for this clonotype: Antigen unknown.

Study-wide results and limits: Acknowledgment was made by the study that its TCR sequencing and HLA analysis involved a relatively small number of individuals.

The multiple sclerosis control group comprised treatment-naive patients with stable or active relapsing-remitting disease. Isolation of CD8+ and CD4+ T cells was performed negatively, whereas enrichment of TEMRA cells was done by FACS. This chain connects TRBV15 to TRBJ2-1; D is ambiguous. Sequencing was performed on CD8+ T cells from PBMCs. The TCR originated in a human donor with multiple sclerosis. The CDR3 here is CATSRDPDPYNEQFF. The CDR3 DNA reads TGTGCCACCAGCAGAGATCCAGACCCCTACAATGAGCAGTTCTTC.